The TCR beta chain under discussion was sequenced for a study of brain T cells in children with intractable seizures. The CDR3 loop spans 15 amino acids. Trimming cost V 5 bases and J 1 base; bases outside gene matches: 6. Germline V gene sequence: CDR1 MNHEY, CDR2 SMNVEV (reference sequence). Using immunoSEQ multiplex PCR, the repertoire was profiled, and TCRdb retains in-frame clones only, with some absent. Altogether about 5,200 clones are present, 90% to 95% being singletons, with the ten largest covering under 2.5%. Only cases whose brain tissue showed the highest T cell transcript signatures were sequenced. At least one anti-epileptic drug was given before surgery.

Sample: resected brain tissue, taken at surgery. The sequence was collected from a boy less than two years old with focal cortical dysplasia and intractable seizures. The chain carries TRBV27 and TRBJ1-1, with 8 bases that match TRBD1. The DNA of the CDR3 is TGTGCCAGCAGTCCCAGACAGGGGAGGAACACTGAAGCTTTCTTT. Its protein is CASSPRQGRNTEAFF.